The clone carrying this T cell receptor (beta chain) was observed many times. The antigen remains unidentified. This specimen belongs to a study of blood T cells in healthy people across ages. Overall study results and limits: Researchers deemed the diversity estimates from one million T cells underestimates.

Together with a sample-barcoded 5' primer, a J-beta primer mix was included in a second PCR lasting roughly 6 to 12 cycles. TCRdb passed the 5' RACE reads through MiXCR, listing each CDR3 protein once. The sample holds fewer than 1,200,000 distinct CDR3 sequences, about 23% seen once. The CDR3 runs to 12 residues. Between the trimmed V and J ends, which lost 3 bases and 8 bases, there was a span of 5 bases. Sample donors were healthy Caucasian individuals that came from Russia, aged roughly 6 to 95. In addition, the sample was reused for a study of T cells of mothers and their children.

This sequence joins TRBV12-3 or TRBV12-4 and TRBJ1-6, with no clear D. The sequenced sample was blood. The TCR sequence derives from a girl aged 2 to 9 in good health. The CDR3 protein is CASSLPDSPLHF. CDR3 nucleotide sequence: TGTGCCAGCAGTTTGCCCGATTCACCCCTCCACTTT.